A single sample is the source of the 21 T cell receptor beta chains below, sequenced in a study of blood T cell repertoires in COVID-19. The assay was immunoSEQ multiplex PCR, and TCRdb's table has in-frame clones only and misses some. The data show 130,000 or so clones, 85% to 90% seen once. The sample comprised peripheral blood. The receptors derive from a man between 65 and 79 years old with active COVID-19.

CDR3 in amino acids: CASTPQGAYGYTF. The CDR3 nucleotides are TGTGCCAGCACACCCCAGGGGGCGTATGGCTACACCTTC. The genes are TRBV2 and TRBJ1-2; 8 positions agree with TRBD1. V lost 7 bases and J lost 5; bases outside the gene matches: 6. There are 13 residues in the CDR3. Germline-derived CDR1 and CDR2 are SNHLY and FYNNEI.

This chain joins TRBV5-1 and TRBJ1-6; 8 nucleotides agree with TRBD1. CDR3 length equals 15 residues. J lost 7 bases, V lost 4 bases, and 7 bases had no gene match. In germline, CDR1 is SGHRS, CDR2 YFSETQ. CDR3 region: CASSPRQGNNSPLHF. As DNA, the CDR3 is TGCGCCAGCAGCCCTCGACAGGGGAACAATTCACCCCTCCACTTT.

The V call is TRBV15, the J call TRBJ2-1; D is undetermined. Germline-derived CDR1 and CDR2 are LNHNV and YYDKDF (reference sequence). The CDR3 covers 16 residues. V was pared by 5 bases and J by 0 bases, with 14 bases between. DNA of the CDR3: TGTGCCACCAGCGAACGGTATAGAAGCTCCTACAATGAGCAGTTCTTC. Translating it yields CATSERYRSSYNEQFF.

In nucleotides, the CDR3 is TGTGCCAGCAGTTACTCGACCCGAGGTTCGTCGGGTTACGAGCAGTACTTC. Its translation: CASSYSTRGSSGYEQYF. The rearrangement joins TRBV6-2 or TRBV6-3 to TRBJ2-7, with D uncertain. Germline lookup yields CDR1 MNHEY and CDR2 SVGEGT. V was cut by 0 bases and J by 4 bases, with 19 bases left in between. The CDR3 length is 17 residues.

This clone was detected only once. The chain employs TRBV7-2 and TRBJ1-4, with D maybe TRBD1 (6 bases). The germline V and J ends were trimmed by 3 bases and 7 bases, with 15 bases remaining between them. CDR1 SGHTA and CDR2 FQGNSA come from the germline V gene. The CDR3 spans 15 residues. CDR3 nucleotides: TGTGCCAGCAGCTTTGCGGGGGGCTTAGGTGAAAAACTGTTTTTT. Translated, it gives CASSFAGGLGEKLFF.

This rearrangement joins TRBV7-2 to TRBJ2-7; TRBD1 aligns across 7 bases. V lost 1 base to trimming and J lost 3 bases; unmatched junction nucleotides: 3. This CDR3 has 14 amino acids. Germline lookup yields CDR1 SGHTA and CDR2 FQGNSA. This CDR3 is CASSLGGTDYEQYF. In nucleotides, the CDR3 is TGTGCCAGCAGCTTAGGAGGGACAGACTACGAGCAGTACTTC.

The V call is TRBV6-1, the J call TRBJ1-5; unclear D gene. V was trimmed by 2 bases and J by 5 bases, leaving 13 bases between them. The CDR3 runs 15 residues. Germline lookup yields CDR1 MNHNS and CDR2 SASEGT. Here the CDR3 reads CASSERVQQDQPQHF. The DNA for the CDR3 is TGTGCCAGCAGTGAACGTGTACAGCAAGATCAGCCCCAGCATTTT.

The genes are TRBV27 and TRBJ1-1, with unresolved D. The germline CDR1 and CDR2 sequences are MNHEY and SMNVEV (reference sequence). This CDR3 is 13 amino acids long. Trimming shortened V by 5 bases and J by 4 bases, and 11 bases separated the two germline ends. The CDR3 nucleotides read TGTGCCAGCAGTCCCCGACCGGGCACTGAAGCTTTCTTT. Protein: CASSPRPGTEAFF.

The CDR3 nucleotides are TGCGCCAGCAGCTATCGGTCTGACGGGGAGCTGTTTTTT. It codes for CASSYRSDGELFF. The V call is TRBV5-1, the J call TRBJ2-2; D not resolved. The CDR3 contains 13 residues. Deletions cut 3 bases from V and 7 bases from J, with 10 bases between. The germline gives CDR1 SGHRS, CDR2 YFSETQ.

In nucleotides, the CDR3 is TGTGCCAGTAGTAAGTTGCGACAGGGGATCACCGGGGAGCTGTTTTTT. Protein sequence: CASSKLRQGITGELFF. This chain joins TRBV19 and TRBJ2-2; 8 bases map to TRBD1. The CDR3 extends over 16 amino acids. V lost 4 bases and J lost 4; bases outside the gene matches: 8. Germline V gene lookup returns CDR1 LNHDA and CDR2 SQIVND (reference sequence).

The chain employs TRBV7-9 and TRBJ2-2, with a weak D call TRBD2 (6 bases). V dropped 5 bases and J dropped 4 bases, with 17 bases sitting between them. This CDR3 contains 16 residues. The V gene's germline CDR1 is SEHNR and CDR2 FQNEAQ (reference sequence). CDR3 protein: CASSPLRGRGTGELFF. CDR3 nucleotides: TGTGCCAGCAGCCCCCTGCGGGGTCGGGGCACCGGGGAGCTGTTTTTT.

CDR3: CASSLDTGTSGSRKTQYF. CDR3 sequence (DNA): TGTGCCAGCAGCTTAGATACGGGGACTAGCGGGAGCCGAAAGACCCAGTACTTC. The genes are TRBV11-2 and TRBJ2-5; 14 bases are shared with TRBD2. The CDR3 length is 18 residues. The V and J ends lost 0 bases and 6 bases, in that order; junction bases with no gene match: 9. Germline lookup yields CDR1 SGHAT and CDR2 FQNNGV. Combining the CDR3 with reference TRBV11-2 and TRBJ2-5 gives the whole variable domain EAGVAQSPRYKIIEKRQSVAFWCNPISGHATLYWYQQILGQGPKLLIQFQNNGVVDDSQLPKDRFSAERLKGVDSTLKIQPAKLEDSAVYLCASSLDTGTSGSRKTQYFGPGTRLLVL.

This rearrangement joins TRBV7-9 to TRBJ2-1, with 7 nucleotides matching TRBD2. V lost 5 bases, J lost 9 bases, and 4 bases stayed unmatched. The CDR3 has 12 amino acids. Germline V gene lookup returns CDR1 SEHNR and CDR2 FQNEAQ (reference sequence). This CDR3 reads CASSRREGEQFF. CDR3 DNA: TGTGCCAGCAGCCGGAGGGAGGGTGAGCAGTTCTTC.

The chain carries TRBV5-6 and TRBJ1-2; TRBD1 matches 9 bases. The V gene's germline CDR1 is SGHDT and CDR2 YYEEEE. The V gene end was trimmed by 4 bases and the J gene end by 2 bases; junction bases not matched to a gene: 6. The CDR3 spans 15 residues. This CDR3 is CASSLPDRGNYGYTF. DNA of the CDR3: TGTGCCAGCAGCCTACCGGACAGGGGCAACTATGGCTACACCTTC. Filled out from reference TRBV5-6 and TRBJ1-2, the complete variable domain reads DAGVTQSPTHLIKTRGQQVTLRCSPKSGHDTVSWYQQALGQGPQFIFQYYEEEERQRGNFPDRFSGHQFPNYSSELNVNALLLGDSALYLCASSLPDRGNYGYTFGSGTRLTVV.

The chain has TRBV27 and TRBJ2-7, with 10 bases matching TRBD2. This CDR3 contains 17 residues. V lost 2 bases to trimming and J lost 0 bases; unmatched junction nucleotides: 7. The germline V gene has CDR1 MNHEY and CDR2 SMNVEV (reference sequence). As DNA, the CDR3 is TGTGCCAGCAGTTTAGGTGGGAGCGGGAGGGCCTCCTACGAGCAGTACTTC. Protein sequence: CASSLGGSGRASYEQYF.

V and J are TRBV6-2 or TRBV6-3 and TRBJ1-2; weak D call: TRBD1 (6 bases). This CDR3 has 14 amino acids. Trimming removed 0 bases from V and 5 bases from J, with 10 bases in between. Germline assignment: CDR1 MNHEY and CDR2 SVGEGT. The CDR3 DNA follows: TGTGCCAGCAGTTACTCTGCGGGGGCGTATGGCTACACCTTC. This translates into CASSYSAGAYGYTF.

The rearrangement joins TRBV28 to TRBJ2-1, with 9 bases fitting TRBD2. The length of the CDR3 is 12 residues. With V trimmed by 6 bases and J by 10 bases, 4 bases remained unmatched. The germline CDR1 and CDR2 sequences are MDHEN and SYDVKM. The CDR3 here is CASRQGLAEQFF. The CDR3, as DNA: TGTGCCAGCAGACAGGGACTAGCCGAGCAGTTCTTC.

The V call is TRBV30, the J call TRBJ2-5; D is ambiguous. With 2 bases removed from V and 1 base from J, the gap between germline ends came to 8 bases. The CDR3 is 13 amino acids. The germline CDR1 and CDR2 sequences are GTSNPN and SVGIG (reference sequence). As DNA, the CDR3 is TGTGCCTGGAGTCGGAGCCTCCAAGAGACCCAGTACTTC. Amino acids: CAWSRSLQETQYF.

The chain employs TRBV20-1 and TRBJ1-2; D possibly corresponds to TRBD1 (6 bases). V was clipped by 6 bases and J by 8 bases, with 7 bases between them. This CDR3 is 9 amino acids long. The V gene's germline CDR1 is DFQATT and CDR2 SNEGSKA (reference sequence). The CDR3 region is CSAQGGYTF. The CDR3, as DNA: TGCAGTGCCCAGGGGGGCTACACCTTC.

The rearrangement links TRBV7-2 to TRBJ1-4; 9 positions agree with TRBD1. This CDR3 comprises 15 residues. The germline CDR1 and CDR2 sequences are SGHTA and FQGNSA. V was pared by 4 bases and J by 6 bases, with 6 bases of the junction left unmatched. The DNA of the CDR3 is TGTGCCAGCAGCTCCGGGACAGGGTTTGATGAAAAACTGTTTTTT. Its translation: CASSSGTGFDEKLFF.

This clone has a handful of counts. The chain employs TRBV9 and TRBJ1-6; perhaps TRBD1 as D (5 bases). Trimming stripped 4 bases from V and 5 bases from J, with 10 bases between. This CDR3 contains 14 residues. Germline V CDR1 and CDR2: SGDLS, YYNGEE. The CDR3 here is CASSPTGDNSPLHF. The DNA of the CDR3 is TGTGCCAGCAGCCCTACGGGGGATAATTCACCCCTCCACTTT. Based on the CDR3 plus reference TRBV9 and TRBJ1-6, the full variable domain is DSGVTQTPKHLITATGQRVTLRCSPRSGDLSVYWYQQSLDQGLQFLIQYYNGEERAKGNILERFSAQQFPDLHSELNLSSLELGDSALYFCASSPTGDNSPLHFGNGTRLTVT.